This section outlines one TCR beta chain sequence together with its context. The target antigen is unknown. Repertoires were generated with immunoSEQ multiplex PCR, while TCRdb's copy carries only in-frame clones and drops some. The table records around 220,000 clones, 90% to 95% of them present only once. This entry comes from a study of T cell responses to AZD1222 COVID-19 vaccine. Study-wide results and caveats: Of spike-specific TCRs, nearly half reportedly target regions left unmutated in variants. Repertoires were obtained solely post-peak T cell response. The study found vaccine-associated CD4 TCRs spanning spike, dominant at 160-218 and 743-854. The breadth and depth of Spike-specific TCRs increased once two AZD1222 doses had been given.

This TCR was recovered from an adult who received the MenACWY meningococcal vaccine as a control. Specimen: peripheral blood, collected 28 days after the second dose of the MenACWY control vaccine.

The CDR3 DNA reads TGTGCCAGCAGTTTATCGCCTAGCCGGCAAGAGACCCAGTACTTC. It is translated as CASSLSPSRQETQYF. The chain joins TRBV27 to TRBJ2-5, with D possibly being TRBD2 (5 bases). This CDR3 is built from 15 residues. Germline V CDR1 and CDR2: MNHEY, SMNVEV (reference sequence). V dropped 0 bases and J dropped 2 bases, with 10 bases sitting between them.